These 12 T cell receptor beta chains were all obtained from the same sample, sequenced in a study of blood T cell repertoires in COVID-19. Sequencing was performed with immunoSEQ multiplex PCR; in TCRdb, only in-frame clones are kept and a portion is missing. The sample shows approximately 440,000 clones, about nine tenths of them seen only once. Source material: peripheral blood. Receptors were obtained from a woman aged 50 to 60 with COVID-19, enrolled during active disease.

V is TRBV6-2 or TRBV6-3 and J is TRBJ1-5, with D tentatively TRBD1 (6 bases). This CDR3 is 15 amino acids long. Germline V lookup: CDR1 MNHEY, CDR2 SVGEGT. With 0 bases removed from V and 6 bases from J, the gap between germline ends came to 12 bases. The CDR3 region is CASSYSWGGGQPQHF. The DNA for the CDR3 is TGTGCCAGCAGTTACTCATGGGGGGGCGGTCAGCCCCAGCATTTT.

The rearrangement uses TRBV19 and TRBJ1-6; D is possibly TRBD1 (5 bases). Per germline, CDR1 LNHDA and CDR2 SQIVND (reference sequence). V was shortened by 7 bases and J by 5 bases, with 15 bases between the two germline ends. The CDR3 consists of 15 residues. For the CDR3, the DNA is TGTGCCAGTACCAGGACAAGTCTTAATAATTCACCCCTCCACTTT. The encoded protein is CASTRTSLNNSPLHF.

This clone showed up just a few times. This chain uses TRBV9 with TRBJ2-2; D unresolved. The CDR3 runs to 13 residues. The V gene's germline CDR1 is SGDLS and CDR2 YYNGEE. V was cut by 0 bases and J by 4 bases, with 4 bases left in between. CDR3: CASSVDSTGELFF. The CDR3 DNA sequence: TGTGCCAGCAGCGTAGACTCCACCGGGGAGCTGTTTTTT.

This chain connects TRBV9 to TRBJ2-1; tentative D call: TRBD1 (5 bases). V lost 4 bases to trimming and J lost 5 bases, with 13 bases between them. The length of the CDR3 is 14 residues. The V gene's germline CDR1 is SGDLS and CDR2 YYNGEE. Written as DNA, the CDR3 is TGTGCCAGCAGCTCTTATGACAGAGACAATGAGCAGTTCTTC. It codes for CASSSYDRDNEQFF.

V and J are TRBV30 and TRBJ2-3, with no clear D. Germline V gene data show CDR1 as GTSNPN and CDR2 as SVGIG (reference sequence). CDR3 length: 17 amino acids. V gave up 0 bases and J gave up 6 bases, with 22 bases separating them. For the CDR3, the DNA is TGTGCCTGGAGTGTACCCCCCTCTCTAGTAGGTGTGGATACGCAGTATTTT. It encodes CAWSVPPSLVGVDTQYF.

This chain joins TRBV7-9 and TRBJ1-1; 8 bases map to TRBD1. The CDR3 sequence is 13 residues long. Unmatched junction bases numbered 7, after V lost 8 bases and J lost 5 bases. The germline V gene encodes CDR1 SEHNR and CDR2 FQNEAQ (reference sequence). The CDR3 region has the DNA TGTGCCAGCGGGCAGGGGGCGAGAACTGAAGCTTTCTTT. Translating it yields CASGQGARTEAFF.

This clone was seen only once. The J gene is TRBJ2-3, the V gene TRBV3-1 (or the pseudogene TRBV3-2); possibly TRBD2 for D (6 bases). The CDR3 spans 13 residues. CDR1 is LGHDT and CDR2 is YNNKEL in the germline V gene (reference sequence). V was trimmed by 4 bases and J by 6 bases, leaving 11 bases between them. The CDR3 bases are TGTGCCAGCAGCCTGACTAGTGCCGATACGCAGTATTTT. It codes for CASSLTSADTQYF.

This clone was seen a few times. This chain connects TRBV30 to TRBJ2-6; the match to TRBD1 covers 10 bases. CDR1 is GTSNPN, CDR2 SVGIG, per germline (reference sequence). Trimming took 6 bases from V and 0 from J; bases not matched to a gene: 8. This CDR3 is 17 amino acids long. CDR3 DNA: TGTGCCTGCGCCCGGGACAGGGGATCCTCTGGGGCCAACGTCCTGACTTTC. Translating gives CACARDRGSSGANVLTF.

CDR3 sequence: CAWRIGGSGNTIYF. Written as DNA, the CDR3 is TGTGCCTGGAGGATCGGGGGCTCTGGAAACACCATATATTTT. The genes are TRBV30 and TRBJ1-3, with D perhaps TRBD1 (5 bases). The CDR3 loop spans 14 amino acids. The V and J ends lost 3 bases and 0 bases respectively, with 9 bases between them. The V gene's germline CDR1 is GTSNPN and CDR2 SVGIG (reference sequence).

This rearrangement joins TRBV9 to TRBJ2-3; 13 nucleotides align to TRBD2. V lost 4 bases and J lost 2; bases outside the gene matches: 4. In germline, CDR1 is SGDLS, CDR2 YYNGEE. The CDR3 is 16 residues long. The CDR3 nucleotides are TGTGCCAGCAGCCCACTAGCGGGGGGGGCCACAGATACGCAGTATTTT. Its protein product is CASSPLAGGATDTQYF.

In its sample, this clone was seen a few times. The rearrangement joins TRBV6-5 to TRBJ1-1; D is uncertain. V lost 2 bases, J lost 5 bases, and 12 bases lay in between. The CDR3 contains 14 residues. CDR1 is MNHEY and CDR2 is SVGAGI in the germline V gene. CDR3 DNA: TGTGCCAGCAGTTACGACGCCTTGAGGACTGAAGCTTTCTTT. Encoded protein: CASSYDALRTEAFF.

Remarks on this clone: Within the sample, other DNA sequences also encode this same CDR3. This CDR3 reads CASSQDRDEQFF. In DNA, the CDR3 is TGCGCCAGCAGCCAAGATCGCGATGAGCAGTTCTTC. The chain has TRBV4-1 and TRBJ2-1; D is uncertain. The V gene lost 0 bases and the J gene lost 8 bases, with 5 bases spanning the gap. Germline-derived CDR1 and CDR2 are MGHRA and YSYEKL. The CDR3 extends over 12 amino acids.